The rows below give T cell receptor beta chains drawn from one sample of a study of blood T cells in healthy people across ages. Using its own MiXCR run on the 5' RACE reads, TCRdb lists one record per CDR3 protein. The sample yields approximately 810,000 distinct CDR3 sequences, less than 35% seen once. The sequenced material came from blood. All receptors derive from a woman aged 80 or over in good health. Each CDR3 is given with its conserved first and last residue. The order of the fields is CDR3 protein, CDR3 DNA, CDR3 length, D gene, J gene, clone size, V gene. The D gene is left open where the match is weak. The size of a clone is reported for some rows only, either as once, few or many, or as a class for expanded clones.

CDR3 protein: CASREGARGYTF
CDR3 DNA: TGTGCCAGCAGAGAGGGGGCCCGGGGCTACACCTTC
CDR3 length: 12
D gene: TRBD1
J gene: TRBJ1-2
clone size: many
V gene: TRBV28

CDR3 protein: CASRTGTGGSYNEQFF
CDR3 DNA: TGTGCCAGCAGAACAGGGACAGGGGGTTCCTACAATGAGCAGTTCTTC
CDR3 length: 16
D gene: TRBD1
J gene: TRBJ2-1
clone size: .
V gene: TRBV28

CDR3 protein: CASSQGGALNYEQYF
CDR3 DNA: TGCGCCAGCAGCCAAGGTGGCGCCCTGAACTACGAGCAGTACTTC
CDR3 length: 15
D gene: .
J gene: TRBJ2-7
clone size: .
V gene: TRBV4-1

CDR3 protein: CASSQDTGGYTF
CDR3 DNA: TGTGCCAGCAGCCAAGATACCGGTGGCTACACCTTC
CDR3 length: 12
D gene: .
J gene: TRBJ1-2
clone size: many
V gene: TRBV3-1

CDR3 protein: CASSQNFLGYTF
CDR3 DNA: TGTGCCAGCAGCCAAAATTTTCTGGGCTACACCTTC
CDR3 length: 12
D gene: .
J gene: TRBJ1-2
clone size: many
V gene: TRBV3-1

CDR3 protein: CASSPGTHGETQYF
CDR3 DNA: TGCGCCAGCAGCCCCGGGACGCACGGAGAGACCCAGTACTTC
CDR3 length: 14
D gene: .
J gene: TRBJ2-5
clone size: many
V gene: TRBV5-1

CDR3 protein: CSPAASSYEQYF
CDR3 DNA: TGCAGTCCCGCGGCGTCCTCCTACGAGCAGTACTTC
CDR3 length: 12
D gene: .
J gene: TRBJ2-7
clone size: .
V gene: TRBV20-1

CDR3 protein: CATSDSGRGGSYEQYF
CDR3 DNA: TGCGCCACCAGTGATTCCGGCAGGGGGGGATCCTACGAGCAGTACTTC
CDR3 length: 16
D gene: .
J gene: TRBJ2-7
clone size: once
V gene: TRBV24-1

CDR3 protein: CSARAGFSGNTIYF
CDR3 DNA: TGCAGTGCTAGAGCTGGGTTTAGTGGAAACACCATATATTTT
CDR3 length: 14
D gene: .
J gene: TRBJ1-3
clone size: .
V gene: TRBV20-1

CDR3 protein: CASSPGSAGNSPLHF
CDR3 DNA: TGTGCCAGCTCACCCGGATCGGCAGGGAATTCACCCCTCCACTTT
CDR3 length: 15
D gene: .
J gene: TRBJ1-6
clone size: few
V gene: TRBV18

CDR3 protein: CASSQSSTQAFF
CDR3 DNA: TGTGCCAGCAGCCAAAGTAGCACACAAGCTTTCTTT
CDR3 length: 12
D gene: .
J gene: TRBJ1-1
clone size: .
V gene: TRBV3-1

CDR3 protein: CASSQDKGYETQYF
CDR3 DNA: TGTGCCAGCAGCCAAGACAAAGGATATGAGACCCAGTACTTC
CDR3 length: 14
D gene: .
J gene: TRBJ2-5
clone size: .
V gene: TRBV14

CDR3 protein: CASSLGPSYNYGYTF
CDR3 DNA: TGCGCCAGCAGCTTGGGGCCCAGCTATAACTATGGCTACACCTTC
CDR3 length: 15
D gene: .
J gene: TRBJ1-2
clone size: many
V gene: TRBV5-1

CDR3 protein: CSVEPSGGFNEQFF
CDR3 DNA: TGCAGCGTTGAACCCAGCGGGGGGTTCAATGAGCAGTTCTTC
CDR3 length: 14
D gene: TRBD2
J gene: TRBJ2-1
clone size: many
V gene: TRBV29-1

CDR3 protein: CSARDFRGPAKNIQYF
CDR3 DNA: TGCAGTGCTAGAGATTTCAGGGGGCCCGCCAAAAACATTCAGTACTTC
CDR3 length: 16
D gene: TRBD1
J gene: TRBJ2-4
clone size: many
V gene: TRBV20-1

CDR3 protein: CASSQGARSETQYF
CDR3 DNA: TGTGCCAGCAGCCAAGGGGCCAGAAGTGAGACCCAGTACTTC
CDR3 length: 14
D gene: .
J gene: TRBJ2-5
clone size: .
V gene: TRBV14

CDR3 protein: CSGNREPRGYTF
CDR3 DNA: TGCAGTGGTAACCGGGAACCGAGGGGCTACACCTTC
CDR3 length: 12
D gene: .
J gene: TRBJ1-2
clone size: few
V gene: TRBV20-1

CDR3 protein: CASSYSLTRAVGELFF
CDR3 DNA: TGTGCCAGCAGTTACTCTCTAACCAGGGCGGTCGGGGAGCTGTTTTTT
CDR3 length: 16
D gene: .
J gene: TRBJ2-2
clone size: .
V gene: TRBV6-2/TRBV6-3

CDR3 protein: CASKASASYNEQFF
CDR3 DNA: TGTGCCAGCAAAGCTAGCGCCTCCTACAATGAGCAGTTCTTC
CDR3 length: 14
D gene: .
J gene: TRBJ2-1
clone size: .
V gene: TRBV11-1

CDR3 protein: CASSTGVWLHSTDTQYF
CDR3 DNA: TGTGCCAGCAGTACAGGGGTCTGGCTACACAGCACAGATACGCAGTATTTT
CDR3 length: 17
D gene: .
J gene: TRBJ2-3
clone size: .
V gene: TRBV21-1

CDR3 protein: CASSLEGLPKNIQYF
CDR3 DNA: TGTGCCAGCAGCTTAGAGGGACTTCCCAAAAACATTCAGTACTTC
CDR3 length: 15
D gene: .
J gene: TRBJ2-4
clone size: few
V gene: TRBV7-8

CDR3 protein: CASSLFGTPGVRIQYF
CDR3 DNA: TGTGCCAGCAGTTTATTCGGGACCCCCGGTGTGCGCATTCAGTACTTC
CDR3 length: 16
D gene: .
J gene: TRBJ2-4
clone size: many
V gene: TRBV28

CDR3 protein: CSADPGTGEETQYF
CDR3 DNA: TGCAGTGCAGATCCGGGGACAGGGGAAGAGACCCAGTACTTC
CDR3 length: 14
D gene: TRBD1
J gene: TRBJ2-5
clone size: many
V gene: TRBV20-1

CDR3 protein: CASSSGVGDNQPQHF
CDR3 DNA: TGTGCCAGCAGTTCAGGGGTCGGTGACAATCAGCCCCAGCATTTT
CDR3 length: 15
D gene: .
J gene: TRBJ1-5
clone size: once
V gene: TRBV27

CDR3 protein: CASSGTGFFTDTQYF
CDR3 DNA: TGTGCCAGCAGCGGGACAGGGTTTTTTACAGATACGCAGTATTTT
CDR3 length: 15
D gene: TRBD1
J gene: TRBJ2-3
clone size: many
V gene: TRBV28

CDR3 protein: CASNPNNMNTEAFF
CDR3 DNA: TGTGCCAGCAACCCAAACAACATGAACACTGAAGCTTTCTTT
CDR3 length: 14
D gene: .
J gene: TRBJ1-1
clone size: .
V gene: TRBV6-2/TRBV6-3

CDR3 protein: CASSLRSGQGQAFF
CDR3 DNA: TGCGCCAGCAGCCTCCGGTCAGGACAGGGGCAAGCTTTCTTT
CDR3 length: 14
D gene: TRBD1
J gene: TRBJ1-1
clone size: many
V gene: TRBV5-1

CDR3 protein: CASSIQTGNTEAFF
CDR3 DNA: TGCGCCAGCAGCATACAGACAGGTAACACTGAAGCTTTCTTT
CDR3 length: 14
D gene: .
J gene: TRBJ1-1
clone size: few
V gene: TRBV5-1

CDR3 protein: CASSVGTVREKLFF
CDR3 DNA: TGTGCCAGCAGTGTCGGGACGGTGAGGGAAAAACTGTTTTTT
CDR3 length: 14
D gene: .
J gene: TRBJ1-4
clone size: .
V gene: TRBV2

CDR3 protein: CASSTREYQPQHF
CDR3 DNA: TGTGCCAGCAGCACTAGAGAGTATCAGCCCCAGCATTTT
CDR3 length: 13
D gene: .
J gene: TRBJ1-5
clone size: many
V gene: TRBV7-6

CDR3 protein: CASSSTFSGRRAEQYF
CDR3 DNA: TGTGCCAGCAGTTCCACTTTTAGCGGGAGGAGGGCCGAGCAGTACTTC
CDR3 length: 16
D gene: TRBD2
J gene: TRBJ2-7
clone size: .
V gene: TRBV6-5

CDR3 protein: CASSFRQGSANEQFF
CDR3 DNA: TGTGCCAGCAGCTTTAGACAGGGCTCGGCGAATGAGCAGTTCTTC
CDR3 length: 15
D gene: TRBD1
J gene: TRBJ2-1
clone size: many
V gene: TRBV5-5

CDR3 protein: CAWTLGGQGHNEQFF
CDR3 DNA: TGTGCCTGGACCCTAGGGGGACAGGGTCACAATGAGCAGTTCTTC
CDR3 length: 15
D gene: TRBD1
J gene: TRBJ2-1
clone size: .
V gene: TRBV30

CDR3 protein: CASSSGGLYNEQYF
CDR3 DNA: TGTGCCAGCAGTAGCGGGGGACTATACAATGAGCAGTACTTC
CDR3 length: 14
D gene: TRBD2
J gene: TRBJ2-7
clone size: .
V gene: TRBV9

CDR3 protein: CASSSRTETYNSPPHF
CDR3 DNA: TGCGCCAGCAGCTCAAGGACAGAAACGTATAATTCACCCCCCCACTTT
CDR3 length: 16
D gene: .
J gene: TRBJ1-6
clone size: .
V gene: TRBV5-1

CDR3 protein: CASNRDTGRTDTQYF
CDR3 DNA: TGTGCCAGCAACCGGGACACGGGACGCACAGATACGCAGTATTTT
CDR3 length: 15
D gene: .
J gene: TRBJ2-3
clone size: many
V gene: TRBV6-5